Below are 25 T cell receptor beta chains sequenced from a single sample in a study of patients and donors after allogeneic stem cell transplantation. TCRdb redid the calling of the RT-PCR reads with MiXCR, one entry per CDR3 protein. Seen here are about 230,000 distinct CDR3 sequences, approximately 14% observed once, and the top ten hold more than 9%. The sequenced material came from blood, either unsorted or a sorted T cell fraction (not recorded which). Receptor source: a human donor who was either an allogeneic HSCT recipient or a stem cell or donor lymphocyte infusion donor (not recorded which). It is not recorded whose cells these are; they may come from a transplant donor.

This clonotype occurred many times. The CDR3: CASSFEPYEQYF. The CDR3 region has the DNA TGTGCCAGCAGCTTCGAACCCTACGAGCAGTACTTC. This chain joins TRBV5-6 and TRBJ2-7; D call uncertain. The CDR3 runs 12 residues. Germline loops: CDR1 SGHDT, CDR2 YYEEEE. Deletions cut 2 bases from V and 2 bases from J, with 5 bases between.

This clonotype has more than one count but fewer than ten. This sequence joins TRBV11-2 and TRBJ2-5; no firm D call. Germline loops: CDR1 SGHAT, CDR2 FQNNGV. The V end lost 5 bases, the J end lost 1 base, and 11 bases lay between the germline ends. The CDR3 is 14 amino acids. In DNA, the CDR3 is TGTGCCAGCAGCCACGAGGTCGGCCAAGAGACCCAGTACTTC. Amino acid sequence: CASSHEVGQETQYF.

CDR3 nucleotides: TGTGCCAGCAGGCCTCTAGCGGGAGGGACGGATGAGCAGTTCTTC. Protein sequence: CASRPLAGGTDEQFF. This chain links TRBV12-3 or TRBV12-4 with TRBJ2-1, with 12 bases matching TRBD2. With 6 bases clipped from V and 8 bases from J, the junction kept 8 bases outside the gene matches. The length of the CDR3 is 15 residues.

The sample holds a few counts of this clonotype. This chain connects TRBV25-1 to TRBJ1-6, with D hard to call. V was trimmed by 0 bases and J by 0 bases, leaving 18 bases between them. The CDR3 contains 20 residues. Per germline, CDR1 MGHDK and CDR2 SYGVNS. The CDR3 reads CASSEYIPQAPSSYNSPLHF. CDR3 sequence (DNA): TGTGCCAGCAGTGAATATATACCGCAGGCGCCGAGCTCCTATAATTCACCCCTCCACTTT.

The rearrangement joins TRBV10-3 to TRBJ1-2; TRBD1 matches 10 bases. The CDR3 totals 14 residues. Germline V CDR1 and CDR2: ENHRY, SYGVKD. Trimming took 5 bases from V and 2 from J; bases not matched to a gene: 2. CDR3 nucleotides: TGTGCCATCAGTACGGGACAGGGGAACTATGGCTACACCTTC. Its translation is CAISTGQGNYGYTF.

This clonotype has at least ten counts. The gene calls are TRBV5-1 and TRBJ2-1; TRBD2 agrees at 15 bases. The CDR3 contains 18 residues. After removal of 4 bases from V and 6 bases from J, the junction contained 11 bases not matched to a gene. Germline CDR1 is SGHRS and CDR2 is YFSETQ. The CDR3 here is CASSPGLAGGPGGNEQFF. CDR3 nucleotides: TGCGCCAGCAGCCCCGGACTAGCGGGAGGGCCGGGGGGCAATGAGCAGTTCTTC.

This sequence joins TRBV19 and TRBJ2-6, with 7 bases fitting TRBD1. V lost 2 bases and J lost 0; bases outside the gene matches: 4. The CDR3 has 17 amino acids. Per germline, CDR1 LNHDA and CDR2 SQIVND (reference sequence). The CDR3 reads CASSIRQGISGANVLTF. As DNA, the CDR3 is TGTGCCAGTAGTATAAGACAGGGAATCTCTGGGGCCAACGTCCTGACTTTC.

This clonotype was counted only a few times. The chain has TRBV6-2 or TRBV6-3 and TRBJ2-1; D is possibly TRBD2 (5 bases). There are 15 residues in the CDR3. Per germline, CDR1 MNHEY and CDR2 SVGEGT. The germline V and J ends were trimmed by 5 bases and 0 bases, with 11 bases remaining between them. CDR3 nucleotides: TGTGCCAGCAGTCTCCTAGCCAGCTCCTACAATGAGCAGTTCTTC. It translates to CASSLLASSYNEQFF.

This clonotype has at least ten counts. This chain links TRBV4-3 with TRBJ2-4; 14 bases are a match to TRBD2. CDR1 is LGHNA and CDR2 is YSLEER in the germline V gene. The CDR3 length is 18 residues. V was pared by 4 bases and J by 3 bases, with 8 bases of the junction left unmatched. The CDR3 DNA follows: TGCGCCAGCAGCCGACTAGCGGGGGGGCCTAGTGGCAAAAACATTCAGTACTTC. It codes for CASSRLAGGPSGKNIQYF.

In this sample, this clonotype turned up a few times. The chain has TRBV3-1 and TRBJ2-5, with D possibly being TRBD2 (6 bases). Germline loops: CDR1 LGHDT, CDR2 YNNKEL (reference sequence). The CDR3 consists of 15 residues. V lost 2 bases to trimming and J lost 5 bases, with 15 bases between them. The CDR3 loop reads CASSQQSTRSETQYF. Written as DNA, the CDR3 is TGTGCCAGCAGCCAACAATCGACTAGATCGGAGACCCAGTACTTC.

This clonotype has ten or more counts. J is TRBJ1-5 and V is TRBV5-1; 7 nucleotides agree with TRBD1. Germline V gives CDR1 SGHRS, CDR2 YFSETQ. Unmatched junction bases numbered 9, after V lost 0 bases and J lost 6 bases. The CDR3 totals 16 residues. The CDR3 loop is CASSLVGGGDGQPQHF. DNA of the CDR3: TGCGCCAGCAGCTTGGTGGGAGGGGGCGACGGTCAGCCCCAGCATTTT.

This clonotype was counted many times. The chain joins TRBV20-1 to TRBJ2-3; the D gene is possibly TRBD2 (6 bases). Germline CDR1 reads DFQATT; CDR2 reads SNEGSKA (reference sequence). The length of the CDR3 is 15 residues. With 5 bases removed from V and 1 base from J, the gap between germline ends came to 16 bases. The CDR3 reads CSAPRGSGGTDTQYF. CDR3 coding DNA: TGCAGTGCTCCAAGGGGTTCGGGAGGCACAGATACGCAGTATTTT.

The sample holds one count of this clonotype. The gene calls are TRBV6-2 or TRBV6-3 and TRBJ1-2, with D possibly matching TRBD1 (6 bases). Germline V gene sequence: CDR1 MNHEY, CDR2 SVGEGT. The CDR3 runs 14 residues. V lost 6 bases to trimming and J lost 4 bases, with 15 bases between them. The CDR3 DNA sequence: TGTGCCAGCAGAGAATTGGGACACCCCTATGGCTACACCTTC. Its protein is CASRELGHPYGYTF.

The chain combines TRBV20-1 with TRBJ2-7; TRBD2 matches 13 bases. This CDR3 spans 15 amino acids. J lost 2 bases, V lost 3 bases, and 4 bases had no gene match. Per germline, CDR1 DFQATT and CDR2 SNEGSKA (reference sequence). CDR3 loop: CSASGLAGEPYEQYF. In DNA, the CDR3 is TGCAGTGCTAGTGGACTAGCGGGAGAACCCTACGAGCAGTACTTC.

This clonotype was seen only a few times. This chain joins TRBV20-1 and TRBJ2-5; the D is unclear. Germline CDR1 reads DFQATT; CDR2 reads SNEGSKA (reference sequence). This CDR3 spans 15 amino acids. Trimming shortened V by 0 bases and J by 1 base, and 12 bases separated the two germline ends. In nucleotides, the CDR3 is TGCAGTGCTAGAGATTGGGCCAGACGCCAAGAGACCCAGTACTTC. It specifies CSARDWARRQETQYF.

This clonotype was seen only a few times. The CDR3 loop is CSASGLGQGSVVHGYTF. In nucleotides, the CDR3 is TGCAGTGCTAGCGGTTTAGGACAGGGGAGTGTAGTCCATGGCTACACCTTC. The chain joins TRBV20-1 to TRBJ1-2; 9 bases line up with TRBD1. The V and J ends lost 3 bases and 6 bases, in that order; junction bases with no gene match: 17. CDR1 is DFQATT and CDR2 is SNEGSKA in the germline V gene (reference sequence). This CDR3 is built from 17 residues.

This clonotype was seen more than once but under ten times. The V and J genes are TRBV20-1 and TRBJ2-7; a possible D gene is TRBD1 (6 bases). Germline V gives CDR1 DFQATT, CDR2 SNEGSKA (reference sequence). This CDR3 is 14 amino acids long. Trimming removed 6 bases from V and 0 bases from J, with 15 bases in between. For the CDR3, the DNA is TGCAGTGCCCACCGGGACACCCGCTCCTACGAGCAGTACTTC. It codes for CSAHRDTRSYEQYF.

The chain joins TRBV19 to TRBJ1-1; 11 bases are shared with TRBD1. The ends lost 9 bases at V and 4 bases at J; junction bases unmatched: 7. This CDR3 region has 14 residues. The germline V gene has CDR1 LNHDA and CDR2 SQIVND (reference sequence). The CDR3 coding sequence is TGTGCCAGCCGGACAGGGGGCGTTAGCACTGAAGCTTTCTTT. Protein product: CASRTGGVSTEAFF.

This clonotype was observed many times. The V and J genes are TRBV14 and TRBJ2-1; D unresolved. With 3 bases removed from V and 7 bases from J, the gap between germline ends came to 16 bases. The CDR3 runs 15 residues. Germline V gene lookup returns CDR1 SGHDN and CDR2 FVKESK. The CDR3 DNA follows: TGTGCCAGCAGCCAGGTACTCTCTGGCAGGAATGAGCAGTTCTTC. Amino acids: CASSQVLSGRNEQFF.

This clonotype showed up just a few times. The chain is built from TRBV27 and TRBJ1-2; D may be TRBD1 (6 bases). CDR3 length equals 13 residues. Trimming shortened V by 3 bases and J by 8 bases, and 13 bases separated the two germline ends. Germline V CDR1 and CDR2: MNHEY, SMNVEV (reference sequence). For the CDR3, the DNA is TGTGCCAGCAGTTTCGGGGGCTTGCAAGGCTACACCTTC. Translating gives CASSFGGLQGYTF.

The chain links TRBV7-2 to TRBJ2-2; 7 positions agree with TRBD2. J lost 5 bases, V lost 1 base, and 4 bases had no gene match. The CDR3 spans 15 residues. CDR1 is SGHTA and CDR2 is FQGNSA in the germline V gene. CDR3 in amino acids: CASSLEGGGTGELFF. In nucleotides, the CDR3 is TGTGCCAGCAGCTTAGAGGGCGGGGGAACCGGGGAGCTGTTTTTT.

A few counts support this clonotype. The chain uses TRBV25-1 and TRBJ1-5; 11 bases fit TRBD1. Germline loops: CDR1 MGHDK, CDR2 SYGVNS. CDR3 length: 17 residues. V was clipped by 1 base and J by 1 base; unmatched bases: 3. The CDR3 spells CASSESGTGGSNQPQHF. Written as DNA, the CDR3 is TGTGCCAGCAGTGAATCTGGGACAGGGGGAAGCAATCAGCCCCAGCATTTT. Together with reference TRBV25-1 and TRBJ1-5, the CDR3 gives the full variable domain: EADIYQTPRYLVIGTGKKITLECSQTMGHDKMYWYQQDPGMELHLIHYSYGVNSTEKGDLSSESTVSRIRTEHFPLTLESARPSHTSQYLCASSESGTGGSNQPQHFGDGTRLSIL.

This chain links TRBV2 with TRBJ2-2, with D perhaps TRBD2 (5 bases). The CDR3 loop spans 15 amino acids. The germline V gene has CDR1 SNHLY and CDR2 FYNNEI. V dropped 4 bases and J dropped 6 bases, with 15 bases sitting between them. CDR3 in DNA: TGTGCCAGCAGTGGAAGGACTCACTACTCCGGGGAGCTGTTTTTT. Translating it yields CASSGRTHYSGELFF.

As regards this clonotype: A read error may explain this, as a much larger clone is one base away. The CDR3 coding sequence is TGTGCCAGCAGCACCACCCAGGGTTATGGCTACACCTTC. Translated: CASSTTQGYGYTF. V and J are TRBV27 and TRBJ1-2, with a weak D call TRBD1 (5 bases). CDR3 size: 13 residues. Germline CDR1 and CDR2: MNHEY and SMNVEV (reference sequence). With 6 bases removed from V and 5 bases from J, the gap between germline ends came to 13 bases.

The chain combines TRBV20-1 with TRBJ2-6; 11 nucleotides line up with TRBD2. V trimming: 2 bases; J trimming: 0 bases; junction bases outside the gene matches: 3. The CDR3 covers 17 residues. The V gene's germline CDR1 is DFQATT and CDR2 SNEGSKA (reference sequence). CDR3 in DNA: TGCAGTGCTAGAACCGGGACTAGCGGCTCTGGGGCCAACGTCCTGACTTTC. Translating it yields CSARTGTSGSGANVLTF.